The 3 T cell receptor beta chains reported below all come from one sample, sequenced in a study of blood T cell repertoires in COVID-19. The repertoire was sequenced with immunoSEQ multiplex PCR; TCRdb's copy has only in-frame clones and lacks some. The table has some 250,000 clones, roughly 86% seen once. Sample: peripheral blood. The receptors stem from a woman under 40 with acute or convalescent COVID-19.

The genes are TRBV5-4 and TRBJ2-5; D is perhaps TRBD2 (5 bases). This CDR3 is built from 16 residues. Germline CDR1 SGHNT, CDR2 YYREEE (reference sequence). V was pared by 4 bases and J by 2 bases, with 18 bases between. CDR3: CASSPRVSYGQETQYF. CDR3 DNA sequence: TGTGCCAGCAGCCCGAGGGTTAGCTATGGGCAAGAGACCCAGTACTTC.

The chain carries TRBV27 and TRBJ1-2; 12 positions match TRBD1. The V gene's germline CDR1 is MNHEY and CDR2 SMNVEV (reference sequence). V was pared by 4 bases and J by 7 bases, with 7 bases of the junction left unmatched. CDR3 length equals 15 residues. The CDR3 is CASSSPGQGAFGYTF. The DNA of the CDR3 is TGTGCCAGCAGTTCCCCGGGACAGGGGGCTTTTGGCTACACCTTC.

This clone was detected a few times. V and J are TRBV19 and TRBJ2-1; 13 nucleotides align to TRBD2. The germline CDR1 and CDR2 sequences are LNHDA and SQIVND (reference sequence). CDR3 length: 16 amino acids. Trimming removed 3 bases from V and 10 bases from J; junction bases left unmatched: 9. CDR3 in amino acids: CASSILGLAGEDEQFF. As DNA, the CDR3 is TGTGCCAGTAGTATCCTCGGACTAGCGGGAGAGGACGAGCAGTTCTTC.